These 9 T cell receptor beta chains came from one sample sequenced in a study of blood T cells in healthy people across ages. Through a sample-barcoded 5' primer and a J-beta primer mix, a second PCR was run for 7 to 11 cycles. One entry per CDR3 protein results from TCRdb running MiXCR on the 5' RACE reads. The repertoire consists of 600,000 to 800,000 distinct CDR3 sequences, with about 50% occurring once and the leading ten covering 13%. Sequencing was performed on blood. The receptor set was obtained from a woman aged 80 or over in good health.

The rearrangement joins TRBV12-3 or TRBV12-4 to TRBJ1-1; D is undetermined. The CDR3 consists of 12 residues. V was cut by 1 base and J by 6 bases, with 6 bases left in between. CDR3 loop: CASSLDPSEAFF. The CDR3 DNA reads as TGTGCCAGCAGTTTAGATCCCTCTGAAGCTTTCTTT.

The rearrangement joins TRBV4-1 to TRBJ1-5; D might be TRBD1 (6 bases). The V gene lost 0 bases and the J gene lost 6 bases, with 12 bases spanning the gap. This CDR3 spans 15 amino acids. Germline V gene lookup returns CDR1 MGHRA and CDR2 YSYEKL. The CDR3 DNA sequence: TGCGCCAGCAGCCAAGAGGGGGGGGCCGGTCAGCCCCAGCATTTT. It translates to CASSQEGGAGQPQHF.

This clonotype was seen a handful of times. This chain links TRBV12-3 or TRBV12-4 with TRBJ2-1; tentative D call: TRBD2 (5 bases). The CDR3 sequence is 12 residues long. Deletions cut 6 bases from V and 12 bases from J, with 15 bases between. For the CDR3, the DNA is TGTGCCAGCAGCCCTTACGGAGGCGCGCAGTTCTTC. Residues: CASSPYGGAQFF.

The chain has TRBV20-1 and TRBJ2-5; 9 nucleotides agree with TRBD2. The J call may be in error: the DNA end matches TRBJ2-7 better. CDR1 and CDR2 (germline): DFQATT, SNEGSKA (reference sequence). The CDR3 is 16 amino acids. CDR3 sequence: CSARQFLAGRSYEQYF. CDR3 nucleotide sequence: TGCAGTGCTAGACAGTTTCTAGCGGGAAGATCCTACGAGCAGTACTTC.

As regards this clonotype: With a much larger clone just one base away, this may be a read error. The chain links TRBV5-1 to TRBJ2-5; D possibly corresponds to TRBD2 (6 bases). The CDR3 sequence is 14 residues long. With 4 bases removed from V and 3 bases from J, the gap between germline ends came to 13 bases. Germline loops: CDR1 SGHRS, CDR2 YFSETQ. In DNA, the CDR3 is TGCGCCAGCAGCGGGGGGAGTGGGGAAGAGACCCAGTACTTC. It specifies CASSGGSGEETQYF.

For this clonotype: Just one base apart from a much larger clone, this may be a read error. The chain has TRBV7-9 and TRBJ2-5; perhaps TRBD1 as D (6 bases). Germline V gene data show CDR1 as SEHNR and CDR2 as FQNEAQ (reference sequence). The CDR3 extends over 16 amino acids. The CDR3, as DNA: TGTTCCAGCAGCTCAAGCCCTAGGGGGTACCAAGAGACCCAGTACTTC. Protein sequence: CSSSSSPRGYQETQYF.

The chain links TRBV9 to TRBJ2-5, with a weak D call TRBD2 (6 bases). The J call may be wrong; the DNA end is better matched by TRBJ2-7. CDR3 length equals 14 residues. Per germline, CDR1 SGDLS and CDR2 YYNGEE. The CDR3 DNA is TGTGCCAGCAGCCCGGGACTTCTGGTCTACGAGCAGTACTTC. Translated, it gives CASSPGLLVYEQYF.

This clonotype was observed many times. The chain couples TRBV6-2 or TRBV6-3 to TRBJ2-5; perhaps TRBD2 as D (5 bases). Germline assignment: CDR1 MNHEY and CDR2 SVGEGT. Trimming removed 10 bases from V and 1 base from J, with 16 bases in between. This CDR3 is 14 amino acids long. The CDR3 region has the DNA TGTGCCACCGCCCCCGGGATTTTCCAAGAGACCCAGTACTTC. This encodes CATAPGIFQETQYF.

This clonotype has a count of ten or more. The chain uses TRBV5-1 and TRBJ1-5; a weak D match, TRBD1 (5 bases). Trimming cost V 7 bases and J 6 bases, with 17 bases left between them. There are 14 residues in the CDR3. The germline V gene encodes CDR1 SGHRS and CDR2 YFSETQ. DNA for the CDR3: TGCGCCAGCCGGCCTGGGACTGTCGGTCAGCCCCAGCATTTT. It is translated as CASRPGTVGQPQHF.